Listed below are T cell receptor beta chains from one sample, sequenced in a study of T cells expressing NK-cell markers. With the 5' RACE reads reprocessed, TCRdb shows one record per CDR3 protein and no DNA. The data show fewer than 400,000 distinct CDR3 sequences, and the top ten clones hold around 10%. Material: blood T cells: a sorted CD56 or NKG2C T cell subset, CD4+ or CD8+ T cells, or bulk PBMC T cells (not recorded which). These receptors all come from a woman in her forties or fifties in good health. CDR3s include the opening cysteine and the closing phenylalanine or tryptophan. Fields, in order: V gene, J gene, CDR3 protein.

>TRBV12-3/TRBV12-4|TRBJ1-6
CASSGHRRSYNSPLHF
>TRBV6-1|TRBJ1-1
CASRRDFSDTEAFF
>TRBV20-1|TRBJ2-4
CSARGGGANIQYF
>TRBV5-8|TRBJ1-2
CASSNRGNYGYTF
>TRBV7-2|TRBJ2-1
CASNGLADNEQFF
>TRBV5-1|TRBJ2-3
CASSVLASGYTDTQYF
>TRBV5-1|TRBJ2-7
CASSLALETPYEQYF
>TRBV5-1|TRBJ2-3
CASSFERQDTQYF
>TRBV19|TRBJ2-3
CASSMPAGETDTQYF
>TRBV11-3|TRBJ2-4
CASSLTGGRGNIQYF
>TRBV4-1|TRBJ2-1
CASSQEEALAGQTFF
>TRBV12-3/TRBV12-4|TRBJ2-7
CASSLSLGARYEQYF
>TRBV5-6|TRBJ2-7
CASSSEGPRGEYF
>TRBV4-1|TRBJ1-2
CASSQVLMVGGDYGYTF
>TRBV5-1|TRBJ1-5
CASSLGSTGPGSNQPQHF
>TRBV10-3|TRBJ2-1
CAIREPGLAGVSYNEQFF
>TRBV12-3/TRBV12-4|TRBJ2-1
CATTRPGGVYNEQFF
>TRBV6-5|TRBJ2-2
CASSYTGTSGNTGELFF
>TRBV4-1|TRBJ2-7
CASSQNGAGGVDEQYF
>TRBV27|TRBJ2-7
CASSLLYPGQGYEQYF
>TRBV5-1|TRBJ1-1
CASKTGLGTEAFF
>TRBV5-1|TRBJ2-7
CASSVTSGRTTEQYF
>TRBV7-2|TRBJ2-2
CASSAIGLTGELFF
>TRBV5-1|TRBJ2-1
CASSLFKASGSTYNEQFF
>TRBV29-1|TRBJ1-2
CSAPQGAGGYTF
>TRBV7-2|TRBJ2-2
CASSPLVNTGELFF
>TRBV5-1|TRBJ2-7
CASSLGGGSLEEYF
>TRBV4-1|TRBJ2-1
CASSQTSGGAPEQFF
>TRBV28|TRBJ2-7
CASRRRFLEQYF
>TRBV5-1|TRBJ2-2
CASSPGLAGGPNTGELFF
>TRBV5-1|TRBJ2-7
CASASGGGEQYF
>TRBV7-2|TRBJ1-1
CASSLRGQGSEAFF
>TRBV29-1|TRBJ1-2
CSVEDRSGYGSYTF
>TRBV23-1|TRBJ2-2
CASRQGLAGVSAGELFF
>TRBV7-6|TRBJ2-1
CASSLGGEGDEQFF
>TRBV29-1|TRBJ2-2
CSVGPPLAGGFTGELFF
>TRBV27|TRBJ1-1
CASSTAPGTEAFF
>TRBV5-1|TRBJ2-2
CASSRTGQGVHTGELFF
>TRBV11-2|TRBJ1-3
CASSQGQGSSGNTIYF
>TRBV12-3/TRBV12-4|TRBJ1-5
CASSTQGLLNQPQHF
>TRBV5-6|TRBJ1-2
CASSSRPVPAGGYTF
>TRBV10-3|TRBJ2-1
CAISEPFSAYNEQFF
>TRBV5-1|TRBJ1-2
CASSSSGTEIYTF
>TRBV12-3/TRBV12-4|TRBJ2-1
CASNPGGIEQFF
>TRBV20-1|TRBJ2-4
CSAGAGGPGNIQYF
>TRBV29-1|TRBJ2-5
CSATSRGGGQETQYF
>TRBV6-2/TRBV6-3|TRBJ2-1
CAISGRDPSYNEQFF